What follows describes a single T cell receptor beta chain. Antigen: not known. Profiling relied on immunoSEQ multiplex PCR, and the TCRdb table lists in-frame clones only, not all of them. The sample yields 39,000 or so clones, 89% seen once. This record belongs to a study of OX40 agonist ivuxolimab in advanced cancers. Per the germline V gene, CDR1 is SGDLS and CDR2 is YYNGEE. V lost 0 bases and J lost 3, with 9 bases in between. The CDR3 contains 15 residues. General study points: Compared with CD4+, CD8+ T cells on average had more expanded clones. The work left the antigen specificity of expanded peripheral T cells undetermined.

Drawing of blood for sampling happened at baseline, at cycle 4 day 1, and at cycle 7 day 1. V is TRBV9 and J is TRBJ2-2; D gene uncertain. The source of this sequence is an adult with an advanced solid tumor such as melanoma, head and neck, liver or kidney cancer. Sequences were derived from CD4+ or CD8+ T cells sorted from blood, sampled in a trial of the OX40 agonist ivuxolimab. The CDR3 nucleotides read TGTGCCAGCAGCGTAGTGTCGGGTTACACCGGGGAGCTGTTTTTT. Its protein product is CASSVVSGYTGELFF. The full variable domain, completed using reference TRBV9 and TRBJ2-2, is DSGVTQTPKHLITATGQRVTLRCSPRSGDLSVYWYQQSLDQGLQFLIQYYNGEERAKGNILERFSAQQFPDLHSELNLSSLELGDSALYFCASSVVSGYTGELFFGEGSRLTVL.